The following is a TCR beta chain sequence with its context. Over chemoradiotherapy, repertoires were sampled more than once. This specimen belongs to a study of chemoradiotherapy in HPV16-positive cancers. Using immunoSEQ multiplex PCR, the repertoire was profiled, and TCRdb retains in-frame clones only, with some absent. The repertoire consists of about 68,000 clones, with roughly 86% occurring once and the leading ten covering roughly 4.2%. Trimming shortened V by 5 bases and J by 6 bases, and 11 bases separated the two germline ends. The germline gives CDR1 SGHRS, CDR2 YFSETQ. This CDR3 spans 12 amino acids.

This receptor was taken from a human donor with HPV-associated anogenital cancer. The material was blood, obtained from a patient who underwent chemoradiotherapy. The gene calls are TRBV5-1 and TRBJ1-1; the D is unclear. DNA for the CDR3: TGCGCCAGCAGGGGAGCCGGGGCTGAAGCTTTCTTT. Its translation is CASRGAGAEAFF.